This entry features one TCR beta chain sequence. This CDR3 is built from 14 residues. Germline V gene data show CDR1 as MDHEN and CDR2 as SYDVKM. V was clipped by 6 bases and J by 2 bases, with 13 bases between them. Assay: immunoSEQ multiplex PCR; the TCRdb copy retains only in-frame clones and omits some. The table lists about 170,000 clones, approximately 90% of them singletons. This record comes from a study of T cell responses to AZD1222 COVID-19 vaccine. This specimen consisted of peripheral blood, obtained 28 days after the second dose of the MenACWY control vaccine. The clonotype originates from an adult who received the MenACWY meningococcal vaccine as a control. This chain connects TRBV28 to TRBJ1-2; no definite D call. CDR3 DNA: TGTGCCAGCAGCGAACACGACGGGAACTATGGCTACACCTTC. This encodes CASSEHDGNYGYTF.